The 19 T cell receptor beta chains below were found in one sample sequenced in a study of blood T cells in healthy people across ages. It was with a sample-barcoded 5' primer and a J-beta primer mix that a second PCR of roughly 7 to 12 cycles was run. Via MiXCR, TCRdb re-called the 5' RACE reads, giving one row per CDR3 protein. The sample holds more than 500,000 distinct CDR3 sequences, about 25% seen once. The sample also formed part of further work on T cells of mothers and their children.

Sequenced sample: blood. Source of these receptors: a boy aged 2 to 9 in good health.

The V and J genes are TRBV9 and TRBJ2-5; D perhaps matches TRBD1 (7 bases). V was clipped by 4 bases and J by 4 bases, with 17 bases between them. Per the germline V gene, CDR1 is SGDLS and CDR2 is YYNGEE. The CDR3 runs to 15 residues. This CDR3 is CASSPRGTAGETQYF. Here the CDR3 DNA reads TGTGCCAGCAGCCCTCGAGGGACAGCGGGAGAGACCCAGTACTTC.

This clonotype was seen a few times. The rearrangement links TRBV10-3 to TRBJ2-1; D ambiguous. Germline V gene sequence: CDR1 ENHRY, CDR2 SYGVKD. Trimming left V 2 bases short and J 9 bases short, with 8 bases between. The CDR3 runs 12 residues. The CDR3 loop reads CAISEVSGEQFF. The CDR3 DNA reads TGTGCCATCAGTGAGGTGTCAGGTGAGCAGTTCTTC.

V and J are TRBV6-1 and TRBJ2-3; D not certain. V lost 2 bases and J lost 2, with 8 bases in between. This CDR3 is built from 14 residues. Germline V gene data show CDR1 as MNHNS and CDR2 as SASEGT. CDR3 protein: CASSEPVNTDTQYF. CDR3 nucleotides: TGTGCCAGCAGTGAACCAGTTAACACAGATACGCAGTATTTT.

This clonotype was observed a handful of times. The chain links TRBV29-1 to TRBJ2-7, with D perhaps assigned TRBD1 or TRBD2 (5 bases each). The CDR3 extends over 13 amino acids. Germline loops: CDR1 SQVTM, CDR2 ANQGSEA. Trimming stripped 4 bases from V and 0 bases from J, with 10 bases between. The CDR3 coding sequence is TGCAGCGTTGTAGGGACGGTCTCCTACGAGCAGTACTTC. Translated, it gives CSVVGTVSYEQYF.

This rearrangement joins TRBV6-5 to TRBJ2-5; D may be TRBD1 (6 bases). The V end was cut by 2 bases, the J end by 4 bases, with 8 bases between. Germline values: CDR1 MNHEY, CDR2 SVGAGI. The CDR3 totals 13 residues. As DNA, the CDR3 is TGTGCCAGCAGTTACACGGACAGAGAGACCCAGTACTTC. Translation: CASSYTDRETQYF.

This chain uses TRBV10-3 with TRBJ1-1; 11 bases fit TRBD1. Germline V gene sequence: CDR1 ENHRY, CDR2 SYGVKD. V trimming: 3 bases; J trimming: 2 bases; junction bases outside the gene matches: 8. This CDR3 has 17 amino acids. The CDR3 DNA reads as TGTGCCATCAGTGATGGACAGGGGGCCGGCTCCAACACTGAAGCTTTCTTT. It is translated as CAISDGQGAGSNTEAFF.

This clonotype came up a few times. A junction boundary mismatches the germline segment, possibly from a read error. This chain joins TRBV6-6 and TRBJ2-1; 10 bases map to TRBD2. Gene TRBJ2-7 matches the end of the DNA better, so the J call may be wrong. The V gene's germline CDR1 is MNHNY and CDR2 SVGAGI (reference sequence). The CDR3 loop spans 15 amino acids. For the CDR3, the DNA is TGTGCCAGCACTTACAGGACTAGCGGATCCTACGAGCAGTACTTC. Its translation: CASTYRTSGSYEQYF.

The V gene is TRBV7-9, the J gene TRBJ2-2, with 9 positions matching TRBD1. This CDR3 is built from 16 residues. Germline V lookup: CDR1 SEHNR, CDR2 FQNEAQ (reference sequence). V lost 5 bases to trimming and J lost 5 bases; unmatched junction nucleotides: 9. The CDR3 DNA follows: TGTGCCAGCAGCCCCCGGACAGGGGCTAGGACCGGGGAGCTGTTTTTT. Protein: CASSPRTGARTGELFF. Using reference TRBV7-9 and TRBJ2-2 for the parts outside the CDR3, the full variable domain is DTGVSQNPRHKITKRGQNVTFRCDPISEHNRLYWYRQTLGQGPEFLTYFQNEAQLEKSRLLSDRFSAERPKGSFSTLEIQRTEQGDSAMYLCASSPRTGARTGELFFGEGSRLTVL.

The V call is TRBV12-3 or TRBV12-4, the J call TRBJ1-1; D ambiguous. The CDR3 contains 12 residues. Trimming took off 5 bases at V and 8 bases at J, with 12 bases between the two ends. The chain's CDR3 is CASSPVGSEAFF. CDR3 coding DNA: TGTGCCAGCAGTCCAGTTGGGAGCGAAGCTTTCTTT.

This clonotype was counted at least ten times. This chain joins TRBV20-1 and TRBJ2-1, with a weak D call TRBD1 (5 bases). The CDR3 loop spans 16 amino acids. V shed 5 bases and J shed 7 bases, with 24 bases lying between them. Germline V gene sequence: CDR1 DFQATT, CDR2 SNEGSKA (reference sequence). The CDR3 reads CSAPSSRAITGNEQFF. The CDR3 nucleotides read TGCAGTGCTCCATCAAGCAGGGCGATCACTGGGAATGAGCAGTTCTTC.

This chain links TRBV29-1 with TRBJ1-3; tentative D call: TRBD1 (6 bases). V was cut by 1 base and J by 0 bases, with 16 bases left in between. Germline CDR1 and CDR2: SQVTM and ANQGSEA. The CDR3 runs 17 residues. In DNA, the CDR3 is TGCAGCGTTGAAGGCCCCGACAGGCACAGCTCTGGAAACACCATATATTTT. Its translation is CSVEGPDRHSSGNTIYF.

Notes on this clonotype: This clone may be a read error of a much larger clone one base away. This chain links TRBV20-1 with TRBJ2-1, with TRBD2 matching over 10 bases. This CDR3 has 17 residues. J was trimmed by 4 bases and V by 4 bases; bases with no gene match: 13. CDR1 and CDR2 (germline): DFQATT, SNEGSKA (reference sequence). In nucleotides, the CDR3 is TGCAGTGCTAAAGGCCCCGAACTAGCGGGGTCTTACAATGAGCAGTTCTTC. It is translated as CSAKGPELAGSYNEQFF.

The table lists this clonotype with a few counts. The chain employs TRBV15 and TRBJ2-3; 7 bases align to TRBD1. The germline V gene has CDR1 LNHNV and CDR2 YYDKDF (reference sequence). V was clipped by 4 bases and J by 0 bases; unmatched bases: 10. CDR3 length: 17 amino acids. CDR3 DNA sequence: TGTGCCACCAGCAATATTAGGGACAGACTAAGCACAGATACGCAGTATTTT. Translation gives CATSNIRDRLSTDTQYF.

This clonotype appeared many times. Here the CDR3 DNA reads TGTGCCAGCAGCCAAGTCAGCTACGAGCAGTACTTC. Translation gives CASSQVSYEQYF. The V call is TRBV3-1, the J call TRBJ2-7; D is unclear. This CDR3 contains 12 residues. V gave up 1 base and J gave up 3 bases, with 4 bases separating them. Germline values: CDR1 LGHDT, CDR2 YNNKEL (reference sequence).

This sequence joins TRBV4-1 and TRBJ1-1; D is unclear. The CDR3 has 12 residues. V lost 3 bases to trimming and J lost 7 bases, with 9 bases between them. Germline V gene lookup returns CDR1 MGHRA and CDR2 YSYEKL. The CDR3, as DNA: TGCGCCAGCAGCCATCCAGCCGGTGAAGCTTTCTTT. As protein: CASSHPAGEAFF.

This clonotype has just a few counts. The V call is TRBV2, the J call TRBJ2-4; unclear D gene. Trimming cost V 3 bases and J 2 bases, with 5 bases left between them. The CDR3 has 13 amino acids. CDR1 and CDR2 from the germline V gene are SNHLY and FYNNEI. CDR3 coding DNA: TGTGCCAGCAGTGACCCGCCCAAAAACATTCAGTACTTC. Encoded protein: CASSDPPKNIQYF.

This chain's CDR3 is CASSFVAGGTGELFF. DNA of the CDR3: TGTGCCAGCAGCTTCGTAGCGGGAGGCACCGGGGAGCTGTTTTTT. This chain links TRBV7-9 with TRBJ2-2, with 10 bases identical to TRBD2. J lost 4 bases, V lost 3 bases, and 2 bases had no gene match. Looked up from germline, CDR1 is SEHNR and CDR2 is FQNEAQ (reference sequence). The CDR3 consists of 15 residues.

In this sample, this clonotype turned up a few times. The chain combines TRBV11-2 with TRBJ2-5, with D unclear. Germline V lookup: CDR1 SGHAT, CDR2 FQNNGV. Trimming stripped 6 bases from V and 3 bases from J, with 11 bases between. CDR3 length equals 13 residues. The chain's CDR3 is CASSQSQKETQYF. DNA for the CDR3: TGTGCCAGCAGTCAGAGTCAAAAAGAGACCCAGTACTTC.

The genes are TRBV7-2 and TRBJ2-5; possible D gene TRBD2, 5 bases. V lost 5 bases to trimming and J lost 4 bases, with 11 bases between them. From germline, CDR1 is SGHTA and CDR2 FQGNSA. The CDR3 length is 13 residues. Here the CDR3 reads CASSGSAGETQYF. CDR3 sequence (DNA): TGTGCCAGCAGCGGAAGCGCGGGAGAGACCCAGTACTTC.